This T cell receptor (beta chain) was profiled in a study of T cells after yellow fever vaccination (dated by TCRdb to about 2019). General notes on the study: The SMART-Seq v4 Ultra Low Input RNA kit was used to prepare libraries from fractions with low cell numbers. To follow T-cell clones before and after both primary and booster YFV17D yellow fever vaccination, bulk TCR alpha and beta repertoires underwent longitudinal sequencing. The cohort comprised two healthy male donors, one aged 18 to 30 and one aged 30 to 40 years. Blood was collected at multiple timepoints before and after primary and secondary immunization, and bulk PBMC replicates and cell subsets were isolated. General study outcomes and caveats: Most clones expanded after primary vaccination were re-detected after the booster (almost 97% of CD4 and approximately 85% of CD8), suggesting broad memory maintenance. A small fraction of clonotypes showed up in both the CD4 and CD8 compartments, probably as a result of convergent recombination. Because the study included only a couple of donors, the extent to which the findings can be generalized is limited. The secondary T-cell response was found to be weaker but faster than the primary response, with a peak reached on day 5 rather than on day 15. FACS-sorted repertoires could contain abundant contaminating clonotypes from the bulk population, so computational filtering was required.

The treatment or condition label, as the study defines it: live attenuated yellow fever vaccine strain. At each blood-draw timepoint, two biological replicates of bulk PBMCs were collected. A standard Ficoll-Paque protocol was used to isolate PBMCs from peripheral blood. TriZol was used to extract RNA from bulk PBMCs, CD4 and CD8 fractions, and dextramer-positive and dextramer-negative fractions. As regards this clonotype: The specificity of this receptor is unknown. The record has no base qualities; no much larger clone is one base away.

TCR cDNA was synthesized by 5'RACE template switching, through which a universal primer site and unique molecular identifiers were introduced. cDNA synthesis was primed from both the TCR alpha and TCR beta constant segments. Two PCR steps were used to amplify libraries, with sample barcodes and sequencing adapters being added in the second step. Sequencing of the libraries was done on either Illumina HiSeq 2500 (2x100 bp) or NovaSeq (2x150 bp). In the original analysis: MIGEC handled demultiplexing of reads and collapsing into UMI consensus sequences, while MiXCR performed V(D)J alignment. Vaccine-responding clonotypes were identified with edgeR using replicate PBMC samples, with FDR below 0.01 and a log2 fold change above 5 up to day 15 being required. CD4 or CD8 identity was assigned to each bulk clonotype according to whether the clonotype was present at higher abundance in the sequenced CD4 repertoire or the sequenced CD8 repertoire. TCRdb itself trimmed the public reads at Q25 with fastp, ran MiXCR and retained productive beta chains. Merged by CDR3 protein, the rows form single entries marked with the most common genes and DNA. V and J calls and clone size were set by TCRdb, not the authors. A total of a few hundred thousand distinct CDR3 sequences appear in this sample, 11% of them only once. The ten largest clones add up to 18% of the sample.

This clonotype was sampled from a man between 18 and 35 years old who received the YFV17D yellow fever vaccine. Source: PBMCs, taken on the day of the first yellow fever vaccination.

The CDR3 here reads CAISEFGGGNTEAFF. DNA sequence: TGTGCCATCAGTGAGTTCGGGGGGGGAAACACTGAAGCTTTCTTT. The chain is made from TRBV10-3 and TRBJ1-1; TRBD1 is possibly the D segment (5 matching bases). Inclusive of the bounding cysteine and phenylalanine, the CDR3 is 15 residues long. Solely the CDR3 DNA is kept, with 45 bases framed from the first base. From the germline V gene, CDR1 is ENHRY and CDR2 is SYGVKD. V is shortened by 1 base, J by 2 bases, and the region joining them spans 11 bases.